This T cell receptor beta chain was identified during a study of CD8+ T cells in alopecia areata. This clone was seen a handful of times. The authors extracted RNA and reverse transcribed it into cDNA as the sequencing template. Produced via immunoSEQ multiplex PCR; TCRdb's table is partial and in-frame only. The sample carries about 130,000 clones, more than 40% recorded once. With V trimmed by 4 bases and J by 0 bases, 2 bases remained unmatched. Germline assignment: CDR1 MGHRA and CDR2 YSYEKL. The CDR3 totals 14 residues. This sequence joins TRBV4-1 and TRBJ2-7; 8 bases are shared with TRBD1. The source of this sequence is a human donor with alopecia areata. The sample was CD8+ T cells sorted from blood, taken at week 0. DNA for the CDR3: TGCGCCAGCAGCCCCACAGGGGGCTCCTACGAGCAGTACTTC. Encoded protein: CASSPTGGSYEQYF.